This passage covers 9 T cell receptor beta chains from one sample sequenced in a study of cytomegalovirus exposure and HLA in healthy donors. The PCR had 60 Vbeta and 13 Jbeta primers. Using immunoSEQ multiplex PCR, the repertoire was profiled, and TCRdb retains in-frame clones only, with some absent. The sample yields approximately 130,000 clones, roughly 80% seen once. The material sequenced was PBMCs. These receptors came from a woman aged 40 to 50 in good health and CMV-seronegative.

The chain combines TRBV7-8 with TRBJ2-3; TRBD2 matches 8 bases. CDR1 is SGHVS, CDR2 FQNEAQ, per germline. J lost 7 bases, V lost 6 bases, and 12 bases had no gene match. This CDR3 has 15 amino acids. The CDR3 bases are TGTGCCAGCAGTGCCTCCGGCGGGAGGAGAAATACGCAGTATTTT. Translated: CASSASGGRRNTQYF.

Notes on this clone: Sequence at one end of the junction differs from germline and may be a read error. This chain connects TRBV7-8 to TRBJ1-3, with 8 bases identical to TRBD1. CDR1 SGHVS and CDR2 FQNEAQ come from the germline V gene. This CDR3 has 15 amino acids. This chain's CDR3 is CASGLTGDSGNTIYF. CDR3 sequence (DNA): TGTGCCAGCGGCTTGACAGGGGACTCTGGAAACACCATATATTTT. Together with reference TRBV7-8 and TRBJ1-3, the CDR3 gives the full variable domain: GAGVSQSPRYKVAKRGQDVALRCDPISGHVSLFWYQQALGQGPEFLTYFQNEAQLDKSGLPSDRFFAERPEGSVSTLKIQRTQQEDSAVYLCASGLTGDSGNTIYFGEGSWLTVV.

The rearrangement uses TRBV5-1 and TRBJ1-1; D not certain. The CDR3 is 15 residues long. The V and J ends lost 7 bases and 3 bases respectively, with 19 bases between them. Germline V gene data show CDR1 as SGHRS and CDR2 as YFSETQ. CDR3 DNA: TGCGCCAGCCGGGTGGTTCCGCATTGGGACACTGAAGCTTTCTTT. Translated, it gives CASRVVPHWDTEAFF.

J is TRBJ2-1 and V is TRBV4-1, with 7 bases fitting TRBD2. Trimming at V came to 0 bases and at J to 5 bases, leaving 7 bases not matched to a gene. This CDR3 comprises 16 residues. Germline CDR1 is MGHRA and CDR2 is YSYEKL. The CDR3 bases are TGCGCCAGCAGCCAAGAAGGCGGGAGCCGAAACAATGAGCAGTTCTTC. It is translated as CASSQEGGSRNNEQFF.

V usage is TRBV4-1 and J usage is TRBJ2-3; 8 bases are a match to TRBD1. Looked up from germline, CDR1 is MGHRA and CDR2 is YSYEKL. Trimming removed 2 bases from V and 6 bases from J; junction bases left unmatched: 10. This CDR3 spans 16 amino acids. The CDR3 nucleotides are TGCGCCAGCAGCCAATCTGACAGGGGCGTCGGGGATACGCAGTATTTT. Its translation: CASSQSDRGVGDTQYF.

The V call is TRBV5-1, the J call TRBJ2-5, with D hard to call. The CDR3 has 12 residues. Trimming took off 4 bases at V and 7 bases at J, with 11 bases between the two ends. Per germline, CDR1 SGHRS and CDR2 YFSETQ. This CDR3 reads CASSPSTGTQYF. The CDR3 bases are TGCGCCAGCAGCCCGTCTACGGGGACCCAGTACTTC. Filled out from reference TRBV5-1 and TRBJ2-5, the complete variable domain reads KAGVTQTPRYLIKTRGQQVTLSCSPISGHRSVSWYQQTPGQGLQFLFEYFSETQRNKGNFPGRFSGRQFSNSRSEMNVSTLELGDSALYLCASSPSTGTQYFGPGTRLLVL.

The CDR3: CASREGGGTEAFF. DNA for the CDR3: TGTGCCAGCAGGGAAGGGGGCGGGACTGAAGCTTTCTTT. J is TRBJ1-1 and V is TRBV7-9, with 7 bases that match TRBD1. CDR1 is SEHNR and CDR2 is FQNEAQ in the germline V gene (reference sequence). The CDR3 runs 13 residues. V lost 6 bases and J lost 5; bases outside the gene matches: 6.

The CDR3 DNA reads TGTGCCAGCAGTACAGGGGGTGGTCAGCCCCAGCATTTT. Protein: CASSTGGGQPQHF. V usage is TRBV28 and J usage is TRBJ1-5, with TRBD1 identical over 8 bases. CDR1 and CDR2 from the germline V gene are MDHEN and SYDVKM. The CDR3 runs 13 residues. With 5 bases clipped from V and 6 bases from J, the junction kept 3 bases outside the gene matches.

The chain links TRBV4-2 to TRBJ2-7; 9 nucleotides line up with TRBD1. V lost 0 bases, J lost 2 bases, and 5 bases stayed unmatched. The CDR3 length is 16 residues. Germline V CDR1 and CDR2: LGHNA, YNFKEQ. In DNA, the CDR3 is TGTGCCAGCAGCCAAGAGCATGGGACAGGGACCTACGAGCAGTACTTC. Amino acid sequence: CASSQEHGTGTYEQYF.